This TCR beta chain is from a study of PD-1 blockade in classical Hodgkin lymphoma. On the study more broadly: Patients received nivolumab 3 mg/kg intravenously every 2 weeks.

Sequencing used immunoSEQ multiplex PCR; TCRdb keeps in-frame clones, though not all of them. The repertoire holds 90,000 to 130,000 clones, approximately 90% seen once, with nearly 20% in the top ten. This clone was counted between two and nine times. No antigen is known for it. The CDR3 consists of 12 residues. V was cut by 7 bases and J by 4 bases, with 7 bases left in between. CDR1 and CDR2 from the germline V gene are MRHNA and SNTAGT. Study observations and caveats: According to reports, newly diagnosed patients had lower baseline TCR diversity than healthy donors, and relapsed/refractory patients had lower baseline TCR diversity still. By C4D1, diversity of CD4+ TCRs had risen significantly, whereas that of CD8+ TCRs had not. Complete responders' baseline diversity resembled that of newly diagnosed patients.

The patients all showed relapse after autologous stem cell transplantation, while their brentuximab vedotin exposure varied. The source of this sequence is a human donor with classical Hodgkin lymphoma. V usage is TRBV6-4 and J usage is TRBJ2-2; D is unclear. The sequencing here drew on peripheral blood mononuclear cells (PBMCs), taken before the second cycle of nivolumab. The CDR3 reads CASIAPTGELFF. Here the CDR3 DNA reads TGTGCCAGCATTGCGCCCACCGGGGAGCTGTTTTTT.